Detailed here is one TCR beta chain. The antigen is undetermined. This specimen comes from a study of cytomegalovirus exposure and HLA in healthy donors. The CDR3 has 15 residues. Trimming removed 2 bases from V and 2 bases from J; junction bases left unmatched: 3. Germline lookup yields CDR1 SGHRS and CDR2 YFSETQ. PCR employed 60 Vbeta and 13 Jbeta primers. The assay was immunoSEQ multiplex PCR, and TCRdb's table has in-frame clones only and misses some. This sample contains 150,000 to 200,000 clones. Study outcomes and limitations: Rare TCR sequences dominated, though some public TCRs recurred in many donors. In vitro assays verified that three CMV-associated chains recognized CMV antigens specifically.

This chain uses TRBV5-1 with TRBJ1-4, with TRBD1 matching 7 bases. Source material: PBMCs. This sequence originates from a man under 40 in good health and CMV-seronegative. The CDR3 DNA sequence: TGCGCCAGCAGCTTAGGACAGGCCACTAATGAAAAACTGTTTTTT. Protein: CASSLGQATNEKLFF.